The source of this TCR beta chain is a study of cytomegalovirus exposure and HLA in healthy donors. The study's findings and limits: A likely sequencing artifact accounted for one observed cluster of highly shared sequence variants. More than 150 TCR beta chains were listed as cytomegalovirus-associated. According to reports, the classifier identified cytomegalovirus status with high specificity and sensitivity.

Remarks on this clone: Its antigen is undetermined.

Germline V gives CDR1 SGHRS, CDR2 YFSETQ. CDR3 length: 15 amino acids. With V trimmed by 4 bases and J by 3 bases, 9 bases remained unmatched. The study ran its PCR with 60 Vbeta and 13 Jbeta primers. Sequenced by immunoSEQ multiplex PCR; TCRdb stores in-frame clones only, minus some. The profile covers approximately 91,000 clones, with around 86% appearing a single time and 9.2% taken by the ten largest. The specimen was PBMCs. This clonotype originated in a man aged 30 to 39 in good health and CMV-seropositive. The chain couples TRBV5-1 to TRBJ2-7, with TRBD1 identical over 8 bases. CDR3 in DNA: TGCGCCAGCAGCCCCCCCTCCGGGACAGGCTACGAGCAGTACTTC. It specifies CASSPPSGTGYEQYF.